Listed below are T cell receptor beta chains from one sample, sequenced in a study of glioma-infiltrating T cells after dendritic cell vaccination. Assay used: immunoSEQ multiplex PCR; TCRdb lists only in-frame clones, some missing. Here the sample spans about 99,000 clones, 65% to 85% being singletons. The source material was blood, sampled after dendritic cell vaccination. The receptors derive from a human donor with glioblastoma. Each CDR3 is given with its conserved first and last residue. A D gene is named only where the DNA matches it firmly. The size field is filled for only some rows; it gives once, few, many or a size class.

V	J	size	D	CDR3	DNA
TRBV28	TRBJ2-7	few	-	CASRLGASSYEQYF	TGTGCCAGCAGACTGGGGGCCAGCTCCTACGAGCAGTACTTC
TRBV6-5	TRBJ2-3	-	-	CASSYVARRMDTQYF	TGTGCCAGCAGTTACGTAGCCCGAAGGATGGATACGCAGTATTTT
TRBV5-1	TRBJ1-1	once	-	CASSQQGVNTEAFF	TGCGCCAGCAGCCAACAGGGAGTGAACACTGAAGCTTTCTTT
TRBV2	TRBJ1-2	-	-	CASSEQGPTYGYTF	TGTGCCAGCAGTGAGCAGGGGCCCACCTATGGCTACACCTTC
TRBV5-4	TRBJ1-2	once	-	CASSLDAGNGYTF	TGTGCCAGCAGCTTGGATGCAGGCAATGGCTACACCTTC
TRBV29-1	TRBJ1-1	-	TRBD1	CSVWGPGQPNTEAFF	TGCAGCGTTTGGGGTCCGGGACAGCCGAACACTGAAGCTTTCTTT
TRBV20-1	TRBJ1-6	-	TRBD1	CSAQGESPLHF	TGCAGTGCTCAGGGGGAATCACCCCTCCACTTT
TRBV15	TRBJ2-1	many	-	CATSRDRYGGNEQFF	TGTGCCACCAGCAGAGATAGGTACGGGGGCAATGAGCAGTTCTTC
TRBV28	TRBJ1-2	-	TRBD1	CASSTGAANYGYTF	TGTGCCAGCAGTACAGGGGCTGCCAACTATGGCTACACCTTC
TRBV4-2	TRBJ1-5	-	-	CASSQVTGWNQPQHF	TGTGCCAGCAGCCAAGTAACAGGGTGGAATCAGCCCCAGCATTTT
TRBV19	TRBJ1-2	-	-	CASTLIRADSPTQYGYTF	TGTGCCAGTACCCTTATCCGGGCGGACAGCCCGACGCAGTATGGCTACACCTTC
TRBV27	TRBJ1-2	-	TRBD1	CASSPGTGGFGYTF	TGTGCCAGCAGTCCCGGGACAGGGGGCTTTGGCTACACCTTC
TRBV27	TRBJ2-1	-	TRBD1	CASSLPAYRGKQFF	TGTGCCAGCAGTTTACCCGCCTACAGGGGTAAGCAGTTCTTC
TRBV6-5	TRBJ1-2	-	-	CASSYSVGGGVYGYTF	TGTGCCAGCAGTTACTCGGTCGGGGGTGGCGTCTATGGCTACACCTTC
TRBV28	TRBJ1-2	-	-	CASTRTDYGYTF	TGTGCCAGCACCCGGACAGACTATGGCTACACCTTC